The 13 T cell receptor beta chains below were found in one sample sequenced in a study of identical twins. TCRdb reprocessed the 5' RACE reads with MiXCR, giving one entry per CDR3 protein. This sample yields a few hundred thousand distinct CDR3 sequences, of which 8.5% to 10% are seen a single time; under 9.5% belongs to the top ten. The specimen sequenced was naive T cells sorted from blood. Receptors originate from a woman in her fifties or sixties in good health.

At least ten counts were recorded for this clonotype. The rearrangement joins TRBV9 to TRBJ2-1; tentatively, D is TRBD2 (6 bases). Trimming removed 0 bases from V and 8 bases from J, with 15 bases in between. The CDR3 has 15 residues. Germline lookup yields CDR1 SGDLS and CDR2 YYNGEE. The CDR3 is CASSVGTSNTDEQFF. As DNA, the CDR3 is TGTGCCAGCAGCGTAGGAACTAGCAACACCGATGAGCAGTTCTTC.

This clonotype has more than one count but fewer than ten. The V and J genes are TRBV27 and TRBJ2-1; the match to TRBD2 covers 12 bases. Unmatched junction bases numbered 7, after V lost 5 bases and J lost 8 bases. The CDR3 is made up of 15 amino acids. Germline CDR1 is MNHEY and CDR2 is SMNVEV (reference sequence). The CDR3 sequence: CASSPLAGGPYEQFF. The CDR3 nucleotides are TGTGCCAGCAGTCCGCTAGCGGGAGGGCCCTATGAGCAGTTCTTC.

In this sample, this clonotype turned up many times. V usage is TRBV29-1 and J usage is TRBJ2-7, with 12 bases matching TRBD2. Losses at the gene ends were 7 bases for V and 4 bases for J; bases not matched to a gene: 11. Germline lookup yields CDR1 SQVTM and CDR2 ANQGSEA. The CDR3 loop spans 15 amino acids. CDR3 coding DNA: TGCAGCGCAGTGACGACCGGGACTAGCGGGTACGAGCAGTACTTC. Amino acids: CSAVTTGTSGYEQYF.

V gene TRBV4-1 combines with J gene TRBJ2-3; a weak D match, TRBD1 (5 bases). V was shortened by 3 bases and J by 5 bases, with 12 bases between the two germline ends. Germline assignment: CDR1 MGHRA and CDR2 YSYEKL. The CDR3 spans 14 residues. CDR3 DNA: TGCGCCAGCAGCCACAGACAGACGCAAGATACGCAGTATTTT. It codes for CASSHRQTQDTQYF.

The chain has TRBV5-1 and TRBJ2-5, with 7 positions matching TRBD1. CDR1 and CDR2 from the germline V gene are SGHRS and YFSETQ. The CDR3 extends over 15 amino acids. The V segment lost 0 bases and the J segment 4 bases; nucleotides outside the gene matches: 6. The CDR3 nucleotides read TGCGCCAGCAGCTTGGGAGACAGGGATGGAGAGACCCAGTACTTC. As protein: CASSLGDRDGETQYF.

This clonotype was recorded once. The chain carries TRBV6-6 and TRBJ2-2, with 14 bases aligning to TRBD2. The CDR3 runs 18 residues. The junction had 9 bases not matched to a gene; V was cut back by 2 bases and J by 7 bases. Germline values: CDR1 MNHNY, CDR2 SVGAGI (reference sequence). CDR3 region: CASSYVLGTSGRNGELFF. For the CDR3, the DNA is TGTGCCAGCAGTTACGTTCTCGGGACTAGCGGGAGAAACGGGGAGCTGTTTTTT.

This clonotype was detected many times. The V and J genes are TRBV10-3 and TRBJ2-2; D call uncertain. The CDR3 runs 15 residues. Trimming shortened V by 10 bases and J by 0 bases, and 15 bases separated the two germline ends. CDR1 and CDR2 (germline): ENHRY, SYGVKD. Written as DNA, the CDR3 is TGTGCCACCCAGAACCCAGACACGAACACCGGGGAGCTGTTTTTT. Encoded protein: CATQNPDTNTGELFF.

The CDR3 sequence: CASSYTPRGPPGYTF. Written as DNA, the CDR3 is TGTGCCAGCAGTTACACACCCAGGGGGCCCCCTGGCTACACCTTC. The chain combines TRBV6-5 with TRBJ1-2, with TRBD1 identical over 8 bases. Per germline, CDR1 MNHEY and CDR2 SVGAGI. Germline trimming cut 2 bases from V and 7 bases from J; bases unmatched to any gene: 9. There are 15 residues in the CDR3.

At least ten counts were recorded for this clonotype. This rearrangement joins TRBV20-1 to TRBJ2-1; the D is unclear. V was trimmed by 0 bases and J by 7 bases, leaving 13 bases between them. The V gene's germline CDR1 is DFQATT and CDR2 SNEGSKA (reference sequence). This CDR3 contains 14 residues. CDR3 in amino acids: CSARDSRASNEQFF. CDR3 DNA: TGCAGTGCTAGAGATTCAAGGGCCTCAAATGAGCAGTTCTTC.

The chain employs TRBV12-3 or TRBV12-4 and TRBJ1-3; D remains unclear. Trimming removed 1 base at V and 0 bases at J, with 10 bases between. This CDR3 region has 16 residues. The CDR3: CASSLEGFSSGNTIYF. The CDR3 nucleotides are TGTGCCAGCAGTTTAGAGGGCTTCAGCTCTGGAAACACCATATATTTT.

This clonotype occurred once. V and J are TRBV2 and TRBJ2-1; D remains unclear. CDR3 length: 15 residues. Trimming removed 4 bases at V and 2 bases at J, with 12 bases between. The germline CDR1 and CDR2 sequences are SNHLY and FYNNEI. CDR3 residues: CASSGERKTYNEQFF. The CDR3 DNA is TGTGCCAGCAGTGGAGAGAGGAAAACCTACAATGAGCAGTTCTTC.

This clonotype was seen a handful of times. This chain joins TRBV3-1 and TRBJ2-5, with TRBD1 identical over 8 bases. The CDR3 has 14 residues. V dropped 4 bases and J dropped 2; count of bases not matched to a gene: 3. The germline gives CDR1 LGHDT, CDR2 YNNKEL (reference sequence). The CDR3 here is CASSRTGRQETQYF. In DNA form, the CDR3 reads TGTGCCAGCAGCCGGACAGGGAGGCAAGAGACCCAGTACTTC.

This clonotype was seen at least ten times. This chain joins TRBV12-3 or TRBV12-4 and TRBJ2-1; 12 bases agree with TRBD2. V was pared by 7 bases and J by 3 bases, with 19 bases of the junction left unmatched. The CDR3 is 20 amino acids. DNA for the CDR3: TGTGCCAGCATGGGGACGCTAGCGGGAGGGCCCACAAATCTCTACAATGAGCAGTTCTTC. Translating gives CASMGTLAGGPTNLYNEQFF.